Each of the 20 T cell receptor beta chains below was sequenced from the same sample in a study of CD8+ T cells in alopecia areata. Specified treatment: oral pan-JAK inhibitor, 5-10 mg twice daily. It was cDNA, reverse transcribed from extracted RNA, that served as the sequencing template. Profiling relied on immunoSEQ multiplex PCR, and the TCRdb table lists in-frame clones only, not all of them. The sample has 90,000 to 150,000 clones; 50% to 55% are singletons. The sequencing used CD4+ T cells sorted from blood, collected at week 4, from a patient treated with tofacitinib. The source is a human donor with alopecia areata.

A word on this clone: At one end the junction does not follow the germline gene, possibly because of a read error. This chain connects TRBV30 to TRBJ1-3; no clear D gene. This CDR3 has 13 residues. In germline, CDR1 is GTSNPN, CDR2 SVGIG (reference sequence). As DNA, the CDR3 is TGTGCCTGGAGTGTGAGTTCATCGGGCCTCACGAATTTT. It is translated as CAWSVSSSGLTNF.

This clone was picked up a small number of times. The rearrangement uses TRBV4-1 and TRBJ2-5, with D perhaps matching TRBD1 (6 bases). The V gene's germline CDR1 is MGHRA and CDR2 YSYEKL. With 2 bases removed from V and 5 bases from J, the gap between germline ends came to 27 bases. The CDR3 totals 19 residues. CDR3 in amino acids: CASSQRGWADHQKVETQYF. In DNA form, the CDR3 reads TGCGCCAGCAGCCAAAGGGGGTGGGCAGACCACCAGAAGGTGGAGACCCAGTACTTC.

The chain joins TRBV6-5 to TRBJ1-2; perhaps TRBD1 as D (5 bases). The CDR3 contains 13 residues. V was shortened by 3 bases and J by 7 bases, with 12 bases between the two germline ends. Per the germline V gene, CDR1 is MNHEY and CDR2 is SVGAGI. CDR3 sequence (DNA): TGTGCCAGCAGTTATGACAGACGGGGTGGCTACACCTTC. Translation: CASSYDRRGGYTF.

This clone was observed once. The chain uses TRBV27 and TRBJ1-2; 12 bases match TRBD1. The V gene end was trimmed by 6 bases and the J gene end by 4 bases; junction bases not matched to a gene: 9. The CDR3 is made up of 16 amino acids. The germline CDR1 and CDR2 sequences are MNHEY and SMNVEV (reference sequence). CDR3 protein: CASRVWGGQGAYGYTF. The CDR3 DNA reads TGTGCCAGCAGAGTTTGGGGGGGACAGGGGGCCTATGGCTACACCTTC.

The chain is built from TRBV6-6 and TRBJ1-2, with D tentatively TRBD1 (6 bases). The CDR3 is 15 amino acids. The V end was cut by 2 bases, the J end by 2 bases, with 12 bases between. Germline V gene lookup returns CDR1 MNHNY and CDR2 SVGAGI (reference sequence). DNA for the CDR3: TGTGCCAGCAGTTACGGCGGACAGCGCAACTATGGCTACACCTTC. It specifies CASSYGGQRNYGYTF.

Turning to this clone: This sample also contains other DNA sequences that code for the same CDR3. The rearrangement joins TRBV15 to TRBJ1-6; D is unresolved. This CDR3 spans 13 amino acids. From germline, CDR1 is LNHNV and CDR2 YYDKDF (reference sequence). V was trimmed by 1 base and J by 8 bases, leaving 6 bases between them. The CDR3, as DNA: TGTGCCACCAGCAGAGGCACAGATTCACCCCTCCACTTT. It translates to CATSRGTDSPLHF.

This chain links TRBV2 with TRBJ1-1, with a tentative D call TRBD1 (6 bases). CDR3 length: 14 residues. V dropped 3 bases and J dropped 4 bases, with 12 bases sitting between them. Germline V CDR1 and CDR2: SNHLY, FYNNEI. The CDR3 loop reads CASSENRAGTEAFF. The CDR3 bases are TGTGCCAGCAGTGAGAACAGGGCGGGCACTGAAGCTTTCTTT.

This clone was counted only a few times. The CDR3 sequence: CASSPYQDAASYGYTF. CDR3 nucleotides: TGTGCCAGCAGTCCTTACCAGGACGCAGCCTCATATGGCTACACCTTC. V is TRBV9 and J is TRBJ1-2; D gene ambiguous. Germline CDR1 SGDLS, CDR2 YYNGEE. Trimming removed 5 bases from V and 5 bases from J, with 22 bases in between. This CDR3 has 16 amino acids.

The chain has TRBV7-9 and TRBJ2-3; the D is unclear. Germline V gene sequence: CDR1 SEHNR, CDR2 FQNEAQ (reference sequence). Trimming took off 5 bases at V and 4 bases at J, with 10 bases between the two ends. CDR3 length: 13 amino acids. DNA of the CDR3: TGTGCCAGCAGCCCCACGGAGTCAGATACGCAGTATTTT. Encoded protein: CASSPTESDTQYF.

This clone was counted between two and nine times. This chain connects TRBV5-5 to TRBJ1-5; D unclear. The CDR3 consists of 14 residues. Germline V CDR1 and CDR2: SGHKS, YYEKEE (reference sequence). V lost 2 bases and J 3 bases, leaving 9 bases between the germline ends. The CDR3 reads CASSLKGVNQPQHF. CDR3 in DNA: TGTGCCAGCAGCTTAAAGGGTGTCAATCAGCCCCAGCATTTT.

The V call is TRBV30, the J call TRBJ1-2; TRBD1 agrees at 10 bases. V shed 7 bases and J 2 bases; nucleotides not matched to a gene: 4. Germline V gives CDR1 GTSNPN, CDR2 SVGIG (reference sequence). The CDR3 contains 13 residues. In DNA, the CDR3 is TGTGCCTCAGACAGGGGGCGGAACTATGGCTACACCTTC. It codes for CASDRGRNYGYTF. The full variable domain, in which reference TRBV30 and TRBJ1-2 provide the parts outside the CDR3, is SQTIHQWPATLVQPVGSPLSLECTVEGTSNPNLYWYRQAAGRGLQLLFYSVGIGQISSEVPQNLSASRPQDRQFILSSKKLLLSDSGFYLCASDRGRNYGYTFGSGTRLTVV.

This clone came up a few times. The CDR3 DNA follows: TGTGCCAGTAGTACCCACGGTCAGTTAGCGGCCGCGAACACCGGGGAGCTGTTTTTT. It translates to CASSTHGQLAAANTGELFF. This chain connects TRBV19 to TRBJ2-2, with D tentatively TRBD2 (6 bases). The V and J ends lost 4 bases and 0 bases respectively, with 21 bases between them. Germline CDR1 is LNHDA and CDR2 is SQIVND (reference sequence). CDR3 size: 19 residues.

The CDR3 loop reads CASSETGRETQYF. The CDR3 bases are TGTGCCAGCAGTGAAACCGGGCGGGAGACCCAGTACTTC. The rearrangement uses TRBV2 and TRBJ2-5, with D hard to call. The germline CDR1 and CDR2 sequences are SNHLY and FYNNEI. CDR3 length: 13 amino acids. Between the trimmed V and J ends, which lost 2 bases and 5 bases, there was a span of 9 bases.

This clone was found a few times. The V and J genes are TRBV19 and TRBJ1-2; TRBD1 agrees at 8 bases. V lost 4 bases and J lost 5; bases outside the gene matches: 12. The CDR3 has 16 amino acids. Germline assignment: CDR1 LNHDA and CDR2 SQIVND (reference sequence). Here the CDR3 reads CASSTQVQGATYGYTF. The CDR3, as DNA: TGTGCCAGTAGTACCCAGGTCCAGGGGGCGACTTATGGCTACACCTTC.

The gene calls are TRBV29-1 and TRBJ2-3; D possibly matches TRBD1 or TRBD2 (5 bases each). This CDR3 is 12 amino acids long. Trimming removed 4 bases at V and 5 bases at J, with 10 bases between. Germline CDR1 SQVTM, CDR2 ANQGSEA. CDR3 residues: CSVGGDRDTQYF. The CDR3 region has the DNA TGCAGCGTTGGAGGGGATCGAGATACGCAGTATTTT.

As to this clone: One end of the junction is discordant with germline, which a read error may explain. The V gene is TRBV7-3, the J gene TRBJ2-2; 7 bases agree with TRBD2. Germline V CDR1 and CDR2: SGHTA, FQGTGA. This CDR3 is 16 amino acids long. DNA for the CDR3: TGTGCCAGCACCTTAACCGGGAGGACGAACACCGGGGAGCTGTTTTTT. It specifies CASTLTGRTNTGELFF.

V usage is TRBV30 and J usage is TRBJ2-5; no clear D. CDR1 is GTSNPN, CDR2 SVGIG, per germline (reference sequence). The CDR3 is 12 residues long. V was shortened by 0 bases and J by 2 bases, with 4 bases between the two germline ends. The CDR3 DNA reads as TGTGCCTGGAGTGTCCTTCAAGAGACCCAGTACTTC. Protein product: CAWSVLQETQYF.

The chain has TRBV29-1 and TRBJ2-1; no clear D. V lost 3 bases, J lost 0 bases, and 12 bases lay in between. Germline CDR1 and CDR2: SQVTM and ANQGSEA. CDR3 size: 15 residues. CDR3 region: CSVDLGVSSYNEQFF. For the CDR3, the DNA is TGCAGCGTTGACTTGGGTGTTAGCTCCTACAATGAGCAGTTCTTC.

The genes are TRBV9 and TRBJ2-7; 7 bases map to TRBD1. Germline V gene data show CDR1 as SGDLS and CDR2 as YYNGEE. The ends lost 0 bases at V and 3 bases at J; junction bases unmatched: 3. This CDR3 has 14 amino acids. CDR3 in DNA: TGTGCCAGCAGCGTAGAGGGACAGAACTACGAGCAGTACTTC. Translation: CASSVEGQNYEQYF. The whole variable domain, remainder taken from reference TRBV9 and TRBJ2-7, is DSGVTQTPKHLITATGQRVTLRCSPRSGDLSVYWYQQSLDQGLQFLIQYYNGEERAKGNILERFSAQQFPDLHSELNLSSLELGDSALYFCASSVEGQNYEQYFGPGTRLTVT.

This clone has a single count. CDR3 protein: CASSFGETQYF. As DNA, the CDR3 is TGTGCCAGCAGCTTCGGAGAGACCCAGTACTTC. The V and J genes are TRBV7-9 and TRBJ2-5, with D hard to call. The V end was cut by 3 bases, the J end by 4 bases, with 3 bases between. CDR1 SEHNR and CDR2 FQNEAQ come from the germline V gene (reference sequence). The CDR3 runs 11 residues.